This T cell receptor beta chain was profiled in a study of blood T cells in healthy people across ages. The germline CDR1 and CDR2 sequences are MNHEY and SVGAGI. With V trimmed by 7 bases and J by 0 bases, 4 bases remained unmatched. The CDR3 sequence is 15 residues long. Study observations and caveats: Both naive CD4+ cell counts and diversity were greater in long-lived donors than in aged donors.

Together with a sample-barcoded 5' primer, a J-beta primer mix was included in a second PCR lasting about 7 to 12 cycles. TCRdb independently ran MiXCR on the 5' RACE reads; one entry per CDR3 protein. The sample carries around 1,600,000 distinct CDR3 sequences, about 45% recorded once. This clonotype occurred a few times. What it binds is not known. V is TRBV6-5 and J is TRBJ2-1; 9 bases align to TRBD2. The material sequenced was blood. This clonotype was sampled from a woman between 18 and 29 years old in good health. CDR3 sequence reads: CASKKAGGSYNEQFF. CDR3 sequence (DNA): TGTGCCAGCAAAAAAGCGGGGGGCTCCTACAATGAGCAGTTCTTC.